Sequencing of this TCR beta chain was carried out in a study of blood T cell repertoires in COVID-19. Measured with immunoSEQ multiplex PCR; TCRdb has only the in-frame clones, and not every one. The data contain roughly 250,000 clones, around 82% of them singletons. CDR1 and CDR2 from the germline V gene are SQVTM and ANQGSEA. The CDR3 is made up of 14 amino acids. V lost 3 bases and J lost 3, with 14 bases in between. Sequenced material: peripheral blood. The clonotype was recovered from a middle-aged man with active or convalescent COVID-19. The J gene is TRBJ1-1, the V gene TRBV29-1; possibly TRBD1 for D (5 bases). The CDR3 region is CSVERPGGDTEAFF. CDR3 coding DNA: TGCAGCGTTGAGAGGCCGGGAGGGGACACTGAAGCTTTCTTT.